This T cell receptor beta chain emerged from a study of blood T cell repertoires in COVID-19 (dated by TCRdb to 2020 to 2022). Background on the whole study: The collaborator samples originated in the United States, Italy and Spain and spanned the acute and convalescent phases of COVID-19. Samples came from the ongoing ImmuneRACE study (first 160 participants) plus 1,254 subjects from 6 global collaborators. Nearly every sample came with metadata listing a de-identified subject ID, COVID-19 status, age in years and sex. Deeply sampled blood TCRbeta repertoires from subjects exposed to, actively infected with, or recovered from COVID-19 were included in the dataset. The repertoires were released in a freely available public database meant as a resource for research on the immune response to SARS-CoV-2. Where available, HLA class I and class II types were taken from metadata supplied by the sample provider and were not determined by assay-based typing. The material from the prospective study consisted of cDNA or gDNA derived from T cells, B-cell-depleted T cells, or PBMCs.

Samples from volunteer blood donors who had recovered from COVID-19 were contributed by a second Seattle source. Collaborating institutions collected whole blood in K2EDTA tubes following their own protocols. For TCRbeta analysis, collaborator samples were shipped as frozen whole blood, as isolated PBMCs, or as DNA extracted from either sample type. Findings and caveats that apply to the study as a whole: The amount of clinical and demographic metadata varied by source and participant and was provided uncurated.

Sequences MNHEY (CDR1) and SVGAGI (CDR2) are obtained from the germline V gene. From V the trimming removes 5 bases and from J it removes 8 bases, while the gene matches leave 3 bases of the junction unaccounted for. The CDR3 holds 13 amino acids from the cysteine to the phenylalanine. Here the CDR3 DNA is all that survives: 39 bases in frame from base 1. The immunoSEQ Assay, a bias-controlled multiplex PCR, was used to amplify TCRbeta CDR3 regions from genomic DNA. The published analysis was carried out like this. Within the assay, amplification of reference gene primers was used to estimate how many nucleated cells each sample contained. Sequence reads were collapsed and filtered to measure the absolute abundance of every unique TCRbeta CDR3 rearrangement. For each sample, productive Simpson clonality was calculated as the square root of Simpson's diversity index over productive rearrangements. Sourced from immuneACCESS, this table was stored by TCRdb with only in-frame sequences that have V and J called. A share of the clones is absent; for the studies checked, an unresolved V gene accounts for under half, and the remainder has no known explanation. V and J calls and clone size are those listed in that table; D and trimming were worked out from the DNA. The sample table shows 200,000 to 250,000 clones, and about 89% are seen once. Of the sample, around 1.7% is held by the ten largest clones.

Regarding this clone: Its antigen remains undetermined. The input lacks base qualities; no much larger clone sits a single base away.

In this chain, TRBV6-5 is recombined with TRBJ1-5; 10 central nucleotides agree with TRBD1. Sequenced input: peripheral blood. The origin of this receptor is a woman aged 55-70 years who had recovered from COVID-19. CDR3 region: CASSRTGGEPQHF. In nucleotides, the sequence is TGTGCCAGCAGTCGGACAGGGGGAGAGCCCCAGCATTTT.